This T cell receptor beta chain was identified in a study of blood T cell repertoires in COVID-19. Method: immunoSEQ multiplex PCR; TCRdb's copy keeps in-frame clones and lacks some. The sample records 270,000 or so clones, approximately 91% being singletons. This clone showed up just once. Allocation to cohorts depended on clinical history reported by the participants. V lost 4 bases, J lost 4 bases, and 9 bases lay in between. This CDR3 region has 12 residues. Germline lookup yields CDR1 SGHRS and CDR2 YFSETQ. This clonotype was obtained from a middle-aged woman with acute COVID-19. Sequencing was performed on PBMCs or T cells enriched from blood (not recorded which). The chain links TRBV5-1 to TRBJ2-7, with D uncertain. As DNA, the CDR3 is TGCGCCAGCAGCGGAGCACCATACGAGCAGTACTTC. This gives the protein CASSGAPYEQYF.